Listed below are T cell receptor beta chains from one sample, sequenced in a study of cytomegalovirus exposure and HLA in healthy donors. The data were produced by immunoSEQ multiplex PCR, yet TCRdb's version contains in-frame clones alone and is incomplete. The sample has about 160,000 clones; over 65% are singletons. What was sequenced was PBMCs. The source of these receptors is a man younger than 35 in good health and CMV-seropositive. The CDR3 runs from the conserved cysteine through the conserved F or W. Each record gives: clone size, J gene, D gene, V gene, CDR3 protein, CDR3 DNA. A D gene is named only where the DNA matches it firmly. Clone size, where shown, is once, few, many, or a class for clones that have expanded.

NA	TRBJ2-1	TRBD2	TRBV9	CASSPGASGAYNEQFF	TGTGCCAGCAGCCCCGGCGCGAGCGGGGCATACAATGAGCAGTTCTTC
NA	TRBJ1-1	NA	TRBV6-1	CASSDFGQPNTEAFF	TGTGCCAGCAGTGATTTTGGACAACCGAACACTGAAGCTTTCTTT
NA	TRBJ2-1	TRBD1	TRBV15	CATSRDPGQASSYNEQFF	TGTGCCACCAGCAGAGATCCCGGACAGGCGAGCTCCTACAATGAGCAGTTCTTC
NA	TRBJ2-5	TRBD2	TRBV5-6	CASKGYGGGRETQYF	TGTGCCAGCAAAGGCTATGGCGGGGGTAGGGAGACCCAGTACTTC
NA	TRBJ1-3	TRBD1	TRBV19	CASSIGTAGNTIYF	TGTGCCAGTAGTATTGGGACAGCTGGAAACACCATATATTTT
NA	TRBJ1-1	NA	TRBV11-3	CASSLPDTEAFF	TGTGCCAGCAGCCTCCCCGACACTGAAGCTTTCTTT
NA	TRBJ1-5	NA	TRBV7-2	CASSSGSSQPQHF	TGTGCCAGCAGCTCAGGGTCCAGTCAGCCCCAGCATTTT
NA	TRBJ2-1	NA	TRBV9	CASSHGENYNEQFF	TGTGCCAGCAGCCATGGGGAGAACTACAATGAGCAGTTCTTC
once	TRBJ1-6	TRBD1	TRBV7-6	CASSPRTGDNSPLHF	TGTGCCAGCAGCCCCCGGACAGGGGATAATTCACCCCTCCACTTT
NA	TRBJ2-4	NA	TRBV21-1	CASSKKKRSTMGGKNIQYF	TGTGCCAGCAGCAAAAAGAAGAGGAGCACTATGGGGGGAAAAAACATTCAGTACTTC
NA	TRBJ1-1	TRBD1	TRBV7-9	CASSLSGTGAEAFF	TGTGCCAGCAGCTTAAGTGGGACAGGGGCCGAAGCTTTCTTT
few	TRBJ1-2	NA	TRBV5-1	CASSTLDSPGYTF	TGCGCCAGCAGCACATTAGACAGCCCTGGCTACACCTTC
NA	TRBJ2-3	TRBD1	TRBV5-6	CASSSGQAADTQYF	TGTGCCAGCAGCTCGGGACAGGCGGCAGATACGCAGTATTTT
few	TRBJ2-1	TRBD2	TRBV14	CASSQGLAGWYEQFF	TGTGCCAGCAGCCAAGGGCTAGCGGGATGGTATGAGCAGTTCTTC
NA	TRBJ2-5	NA	TRBV5-1	CASSLNTGYEETQYF	TGCGCCAGCAGCTTAAATACAGGGTACGAAGAGACCCAGTACTTC
NA	TRBJ2-1	NA	TRBV15	CATSRDILDEQFF	TGTGCCACCAGCAGAGATATCCTAGATGAGCAGTTCTTC
NA	TRBJ2-5	TRBD1	TRBV9	CASSVLGTGETQYF	TGTGCCAGCAGCGTCTTAGGGACAGGAGAGACCCAGTACTTC
NA	TRBJ1-2	NA	TRBV6-4	CASSVGQNYGYTF	TGTGCCAGCAGTGTGGGGCAAAACTATGGCTACACCTTC
few	TRBJ1-1	NA	TRBV5-1	CASSLALGVNTEAFF	TGCGCCAGCAGCTTGGCCTTAGGGGTGAACACTGAAGCTTTCTTT
once	TRBJ1-4	TRBD1	TRBV30	CAWDREGQENEKLFF	TGTGCCTGGGATAGGGAGGGACAGGAGAATGAAAAACTGTTTTTT
NA	TRBJ2-2	NA	TRBV2	CASRTEPTGELFF	TGTGCCAGCAGGACAGAACCCACCGGGGAGCTGTTTTTT
NA	TRBJ2-5	TRBD2	TRBV30	CAWSLGREGRGETQYF	TGTGCCTGGAGCTTAGGAAGGGAGGGCCGGGGAGAGACCCAGTACTTC
NA	TRBJ2-3	TRBD2	TRBV29-1	CSVEERGDGTDTQYF	TGCAGCGTTGAAGAACGGGGGGATGGAACAGATACGCAGTATTTT
NA	TRBJ2-5	TRBD1	TRBV4-2	CASSQSGTGGFSPYF	TGTGCCAGCAGCCAATCCGGGACAGGGGGTTTCAGCCCGTACTTC
few	TRBJ1-5	NA	TRBV30	CAWRDSINQPQHF	TGTGCCTGGAGGGACAGTATCAATCAGCCCCAGCATTTT
few	TRBJ1-2	TRBD1	TRBV5-5	CASSVQGKGYGYTF	TGTGCCAGCAGCGTACAGGGGAAGGGCTATGGCTACACCTTC
NA	TRBJ1-1	NA	TRBV19	CASSIAAGGVRTEAFF	TGTGCCAGTAGTATAGCCGCGGGGGGGGTTCGGACTGAAGCTTTCTTT
NA	TRBJ2-1	TRBD2	TRBV29-1	CSVEFGRTYNEQFF	TGCAGCGTTGAATTCGGGAGGACCTACAATGAGCAGTTCTTC
NA	TRBJ2-1	NA	TRBV7-3	CASSLRGSSYNEQFF	TGTGCCAGCAGCTTAAGGGGCAGCTCCTACAATGAGCAGTTCTTC
NA	TRBJ2-3	TRBD2	TRBV10-3	CAISASWTSGGPESTDTQYF	TGTGCCATCAGTGCCTCTTGGACTAGCGGGGGACCCGAGAGCACAGATACGCAGTATTTT
NA	TRBJ1-1	TRBD1	TRBV19	CASSSAGLRDSVPEAFF	TGTGCCAGTAGCTCCGCGGGTCTTAGGGACAGTGTCCCTGAAGCTTTCTTT
NA	TRBJ2-3	NA	TRBV6-1	CASSSGTKDTQYF	TGTGCCAGCAGCTCCGGGACAAAGGATACGCAGTATTTT
NA	TRBJ2-3	TRBD1	TRBV5-1	CASSSGQGVTDTQYF	TGCGCCAGCAGCTCCGGACAGGGAGTTACAGATACGCAGTATTTT
NA	TRBJ1-1	NA	TRBV5-4	CASSKRQGNTEAFF	TGTGCCAGCAGTAAGAGACAAGGGAACACTGAAGCTTTCTTT
NA	TRBJ2-2	NA	TRBV7-3	CASSSPLGGPDTGELFF	TGTGCCAGCAGCTCCCCCTTGGGGGGGCCGGACACCGGGGAGCTGTTTTTT
NA	TRBJ1-2	TRBD1	TRBV18	CASSRGGGRDGYTF	TGTGCCAGCTCACGCGGAGGGGGCAGGGATGGCTACACCTTC
few	TRBJ1-1	TRBD1	TRBV6-1	CASSELASGGPWDTEAFF	TGTGCCAGCAGTGAACTGGCTTCAGGGGGCCCATGGGACACTGAAGCTTTCTTT
NA	TRBJ2-3	NA	TRBV10-3	CAISGGGASTDTQYF	TGTGCCATCTCCGGAGGGGGGGCGAGCACAGATACGCAGTATTTT
NA	TRBJ2-3	TRBD1	TRBV11-2	CASSASGGPTDTQYF	TGTGCCAGCAGCGCTTCAGGGGGCCCCACAGATACGCAGTATTTT
NA	TRBJ1-1	NA	TRBV2	CASSEYPGSTEAFF	TGTGCCAGCAGTGAATACCCGGGGTCCACTGAAGCTTTCTTT
NA	TRBJ1-1	NA	TRBV11-2	CASSLLSGMNTEAFF	TGTGCCAGCAGCCTACTATCCGGGATGAACACTGAAGCTTTCTTT
NA	TRBJ1-1	TRBD1	TRBV6-5	CASTYYRGGNTEAFF	TGTGCCAGCACTTACTACAGGGGGGGGAACACTGAAGCTTTCTTT
few	TRBJ2-1	NA	TRBV2	CASRREAYNEQFF	TGTGCCAGCAGGCGAGAGGCCTACAATGAGCAGTTCTTC
NA	TRBJ1-6	NA	TRBV9	CASSTGSYNSPLHF	TGTGCCAGCAGCACAGGGTCCTATAATTCACCCCTCCACTTT
NA	TRBJ2-6	NA	TRBV7-2	CASSPPPVATGANVLTF	TGTGCCAGCAGCCCGCCCCCAGTAGCAACTGGGGCCAACGTCCTGACTTTC
few	TRBJ2-1	NA	TRBV7-9	CASYQSEGNEQFF	TGTGCCAGCTACCAGTCTGAGGGCAATGAGCAGTTCTTC
NA	TRBJ2-1	TRBD2	TRBV2	CASSEVGGLAGGRSYNEQFF	TGTGCCAGCAGTGAAGTTGGGGGACTAGCGGGGGGGCGTTCCTACAATGAGCAGTTCTTC
NA	TRBJ1-2	TRBD1	TRBV25-1	CASSQGGKTGQGGYGYTF	TGTGCCAGCAGTCAAGGTGGGAAAACCGGACAGGGGGGCTATGGCTACACCTTC
NA	TRBJ2-1	TRBD2	TRBV5-6	CASSLVGPLAGVDEQFF	TGTGCCAGCAGCTTGGTAGGGCCGCTAGCGGGAGTAGATGAGCAGTTCTTC
once	TRBJ2-1	TRBD1	TRBV5-1	CASTYRGHNEQFF	TGCGCCAGCACCTACAGGGGGCACAATGAGCAGTTCTTC
few	TRBJ2-5	NA	TRBV29-1	CSDAGAKGAQYF	TGCAGCGACGCTGGGGCGAAGGGGGCCCAGTACTTC
NA	TRBJ1-1	TRBD1	TRBV19	CASSDDRDTEAFF	TGTGCCAGTAGTGACGACAGGGACACTGAAGCTTTCTTT
few	TRBJ1-1	NA	TRBV4-1	CASSQTGLGTEAFF	TGCGCCAGCAGCCAAACAGGTTTGGGCACTGAAGCTTTCTTT